This T cell receptor beta chain was observed in a study of blood T cells in healthy people across ages (dated by TCRdb to the mid-2010s). Notes on the research overall: Template switching captured roughly one uniquely barcoded TCR beta cDNA molecule per two T cells in model experiments. For two donors (one aged 18 to 29 and one aged 80 or older), the study analyzed two additional independent replicas of 1 million unique cDNA reads from the same blood draw. The donors were divided into four age groups: young (average around 15 years), middle-aged (approximately 41), aged (under 70) and long-lived (roughly 82). Age-related changes in TCR beta repertoire diversity were measured in the study by deep sequencing normalized with unique cDNA molecular identifiers. Overall study results and their limits: As age increased, observed TCR beta diversity per million T cells dropped in a roughly linear way, and a significant reduction was already evident by age 40. A strong correlation was found between observed TCR beta diversity and the percentage of naive T cells measured by flow cytometry. Estimates of total diversity based on one million sequenced T cells were regarded as lower bounds and as underestimates. Compared with the aged group, the long-lived group had more naive CD4+ T cells, fewer expanded clones and increased TCR diversity, a pattern suggesting age selection. Donor CMV infection status was unknown, potentially confounding age-related changes in expanded clonotypes. Since profiling was done on bulk unsorted PBMCs, naive and antigen-experienced compartments could not be conclusively compared.

Library preparation was by 5' RACE. Sequencing was carried out with an Illumina HiSeq 2500. The second PCR ran for roughly 6 to 11 cycles and used a J-beta primer mix along with a sample-barcoded 5' primer. A template-switch 5' adaptor carrying 12 random nucleotides introduced a unique molecular identifier onto each TCR beta cDNA molecule. Each sample yielded at least 3 million CDR3-containing paired-end reads. The Mint cDNA synthesis kit, primed by a TRBC-specific oligonucleotide, was used to synthesize first-strand cDNA from all RNA. Following uracil-DNA glycosylase treatment, a first 18-cycle PCR with universal primers M1SS and BC2_uni_R was performed on all cDNA. For the original study's pipeline: Each sample was normalized by randomly selecting 1 million high-quality reads, each carrying a distinct molecular identifier. Instead of being binned into consensus sequences, reads with shared molecular identifiers were discarded. CDR3 identification, clonotype clustering and error correction used MiTCR with a Q25 quality threshold and the strictest error-elimination algorithm. A nonparametric unseen species model with Euler transformation was used to estimate a lower bound on total TCR beta diversity. Starting from the raw public reads, TCRdb applied fastp trimming at Q25, assembled clones with MiXCR and retained in-frame beta chains. Rows with one shared CDR3 protein collapse into an entry with the most common genes and DNA. The V and J calls reflect TCRdb's pipeline rather than the authors' work. Counted in this sample were more than 1,000,000 distinct CDR3 sequences; roughly 24% of them appeared once. Of the sample, approximately 0.75% is held by the ten largest clones.

Systemically healthy Caucasian individuals from Russia, 35 to 40 in total and aged about 6 to 90 years, were included as donors. Each donor gave around 9.9 milliliters of peripheral blood, collected into EDTA-treated Vacutainer tubes. Ficoll-Paque density-gradient centrifugation was used to isolate PBMCs, with at least 7 million per sample. Trizol reagent was used to extract total RNA from PBMCs, with at least 6 micrograms per sample. The percentages of naive CD45RAhigh/CD27high T cells were determined by flow cytometry on a PBMC aliquot from every donor. For CDR1 and CDR2, the germline V gene lists SQVTM and ANQGSEA. Trimming takes 1 base off V and 3 bases off J; junction bases not matched to a gene: 10. The CDR3, cysteine through phenylalanine, is 18 amino acids long. The retained sequence is limited to the CDR3, 54 bases, with the frame set at the first base. Concerning this clonotype: It has no known antigen specificity. Base qualities are not provided; no much larger clone lies one nucleotide away.

The sample was also linked to a second study, of T cells of mothers and their children. Drawing on the second study: Donors were nine systemically healthy Caucasian individuals: three mothers and their six children. cDNA synthesis consumed the entire amount of extracted RNA, loaded at around 1.4 ug RNA in each 15 ul reaction. In the second PCR, sample barcodes and 2-4 random nucleotides were introduced via the M1S primer. Over 8 million TCR beta CDR3 reads were obtained for each mother, and approximately 3.2 million reads were obtained for each child. Thymic selection shapes the output of TCR recombination in a similar way in related and unrelated pairs, and inherited differences have a minor effect. Normalized repertoire overlap in related mother-child pairs was always slightly higher than in unrelated mother-child pairs, but the difference was never significant. With a sensitivity of about 100 clones per million clonotypes, no persistent microchimeric T cell clones were detected. To look for features that set related mother-child pairs apart from unrelated individuals, the researchers ran deep NGS to compare the TCR beta repertoires of mothers and children. On average, the children were about 10 +/- 4 years old, while the mothers were about 40 +/- 4 years old. Libraries were sequenced on Illumina HiSeq 2000 with 100+100 nt paired-end reads after adapter ligation with NEBNext reagents. Mother and child libraries were prepared a month apart and sequenced in separate runs to prevent cross-contamination. Each donor had between about 450,000 and 2,300,000 distinct TCR beta clonotypes identified. Naive TCR beta clonotypes were estimated from low-frequency clonotypes matched to each donor's FACS-determined naive share, without sorting.

Input material: blood. The clonotype originates from a girl aged 2 to 9 in good health. The V gene is TRBV29-1 and the J gene is TRBJ2-7; 15 nucleotides in the junction match TRBD2. The CDR3 has the sequence CSVEGGLAGGPGDYEQYF. The sequence in DNA is TGCAGCGTTGAAGGTGGACTAGCGGGAGGGCCTGGGGACTACGAGCAGTACTTC.